Given below is one T cell receptor beta chain in context. This sample stems from a study of T cell responses to AZD1222 COVID-19 vaccine. Generated by immunoSEQ multiplex PCR, the TCRdb table keeps only in-frame clones and is missing some. There are under 110,000 clones in the sample; roughly 90% occur only once, and roughly 5.1% lies in the top ten. The germline V gene encodes CDR1 KGHDR and CDR2 SFDVKD. V shed 6 bases and J shed 5 bases, with 14 bases lying between them. The CDR3 totals 14 residues. The sequences come from peripheral blood, collected on day 0 of AZD1222 vaccination. This chain uses TRBV24-1 with TRBJ2-3; D is unresolved. The receptor comes from an adult in good health. This chain's CDR3 is CATSSSWPRDTQYF. CDR3 bases: TGTGCCACCAGTTCTTCTTGGCCTAGAGATACGCAGTATTTT.